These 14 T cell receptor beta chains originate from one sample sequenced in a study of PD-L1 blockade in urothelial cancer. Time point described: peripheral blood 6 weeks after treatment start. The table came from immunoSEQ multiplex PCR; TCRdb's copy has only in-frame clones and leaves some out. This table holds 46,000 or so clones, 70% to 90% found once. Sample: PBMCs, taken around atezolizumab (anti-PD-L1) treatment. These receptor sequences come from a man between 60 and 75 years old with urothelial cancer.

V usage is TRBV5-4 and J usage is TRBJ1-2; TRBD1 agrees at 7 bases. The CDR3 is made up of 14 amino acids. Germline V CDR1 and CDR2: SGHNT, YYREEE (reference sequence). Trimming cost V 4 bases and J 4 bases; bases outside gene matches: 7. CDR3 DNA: TGTGCCAGCAGCCCGAGACAGGGCCTCTATGGCTACACCTTC. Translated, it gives CASSPRQGLYGYTF.

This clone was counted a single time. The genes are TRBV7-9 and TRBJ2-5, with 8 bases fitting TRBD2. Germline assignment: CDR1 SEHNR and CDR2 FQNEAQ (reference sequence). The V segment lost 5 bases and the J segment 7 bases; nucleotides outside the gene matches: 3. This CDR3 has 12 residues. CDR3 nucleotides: TGTGCCAGCAGCACCGGGGGGGGGACCCAGTACTTC. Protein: CASSTGGGTQYF.

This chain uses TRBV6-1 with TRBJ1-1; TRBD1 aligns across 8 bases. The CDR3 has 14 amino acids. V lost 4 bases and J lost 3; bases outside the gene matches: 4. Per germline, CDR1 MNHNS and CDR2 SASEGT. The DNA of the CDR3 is TGTGCCAGCAGTGTTGGCAGGGGGCACACTGAAGCTTTCTTT. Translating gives CASSVGRGHTEAFF.

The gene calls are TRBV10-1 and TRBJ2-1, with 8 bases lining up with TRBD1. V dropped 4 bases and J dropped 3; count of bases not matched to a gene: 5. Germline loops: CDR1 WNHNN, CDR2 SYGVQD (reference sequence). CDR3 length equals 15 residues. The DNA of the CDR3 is TGCGCCAGCAGTGCCGGACAGGGCTTCTACAATGAGCAGTTCTTC. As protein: CASSAGQGFYNEQFF.

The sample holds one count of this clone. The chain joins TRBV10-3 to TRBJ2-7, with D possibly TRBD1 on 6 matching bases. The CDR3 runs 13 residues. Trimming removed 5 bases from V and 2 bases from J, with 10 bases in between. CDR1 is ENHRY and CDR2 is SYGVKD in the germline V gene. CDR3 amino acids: CAISPQGAYEQYF. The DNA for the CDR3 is TGTGCCATCAGTCCACAGGGAGCCTACGAGCAGTACTTC.

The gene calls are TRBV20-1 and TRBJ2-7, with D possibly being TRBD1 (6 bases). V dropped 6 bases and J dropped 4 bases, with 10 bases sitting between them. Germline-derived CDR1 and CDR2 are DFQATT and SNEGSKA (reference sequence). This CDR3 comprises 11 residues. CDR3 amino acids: CSASTGYEQYF. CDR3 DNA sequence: TGCAGTGCCTCCACAGGGTACGAGCAGTACTTC.

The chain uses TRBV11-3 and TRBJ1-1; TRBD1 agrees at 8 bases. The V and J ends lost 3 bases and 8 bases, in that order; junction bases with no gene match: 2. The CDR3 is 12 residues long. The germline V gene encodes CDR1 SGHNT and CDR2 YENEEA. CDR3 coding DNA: TGTGCCAGCAGCTTCCGGACAGGGGAAGCTTTCTTT. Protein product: CASSFRTGEAFF.

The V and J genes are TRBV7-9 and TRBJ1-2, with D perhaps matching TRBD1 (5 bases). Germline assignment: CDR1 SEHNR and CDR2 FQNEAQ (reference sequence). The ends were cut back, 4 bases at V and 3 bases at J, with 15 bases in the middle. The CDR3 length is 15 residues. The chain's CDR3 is CASSSMRGEDYGYTF. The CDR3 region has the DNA TGTGCCAGCAGCTCCATGCGGGGGGAGGACTATGGCTACACCTTC.

CDR3 nucleotides: TGCGCCAGCAGCTTTTTACAGGGCGGCTACGAGCAGTACTTC. Translating it yields CASSFLQGGYEQYF. V gene TRBV5-1 combines with J gene TRBJ2-7, with D perhaps matching TRBD1 (6 bases). With 2 bases removed from V and 3 bases from J, the gap between germline ends came to 12 bases. This CDR3 is built from 14 residues. Germline CDR1 is SGHRS and CDR2 is YFSETQ.

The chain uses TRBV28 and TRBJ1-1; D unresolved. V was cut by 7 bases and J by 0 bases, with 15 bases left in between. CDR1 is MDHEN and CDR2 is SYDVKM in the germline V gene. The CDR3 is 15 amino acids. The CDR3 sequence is CASTERGFMNTEAFF. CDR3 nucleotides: TGTGCCAGCACGGAAAGAGGCTTTATGAACACTGAAGCTTTCTTT.

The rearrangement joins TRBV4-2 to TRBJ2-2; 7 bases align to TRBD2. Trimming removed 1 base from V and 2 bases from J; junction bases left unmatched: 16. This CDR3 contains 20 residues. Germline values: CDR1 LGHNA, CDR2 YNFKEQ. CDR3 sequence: CASSQAPRGVITDNTGELFF. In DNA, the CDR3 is TGTGCCAGCAGCCAAGCACCCCGGGGGGTTATCACGGATAACACCGGGGAGCTGTTTTTT.

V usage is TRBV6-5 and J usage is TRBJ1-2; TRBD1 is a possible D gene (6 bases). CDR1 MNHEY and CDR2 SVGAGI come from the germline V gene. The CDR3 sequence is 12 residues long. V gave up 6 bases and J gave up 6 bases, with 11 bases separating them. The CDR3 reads CASSTGWDGYTF. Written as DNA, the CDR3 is TGTGCCAGCAGCACAGGGTGGGATGGCTACACCTTC.

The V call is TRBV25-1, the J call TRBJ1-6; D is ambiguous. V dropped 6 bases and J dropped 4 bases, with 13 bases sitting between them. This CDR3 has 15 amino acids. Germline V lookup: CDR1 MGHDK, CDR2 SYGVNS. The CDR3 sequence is CASSEEGKYNSPLHF. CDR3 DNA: TGTGCCAGCAGCGAGGAGGGAAAGTATAATTCACCCCTCCACTTT.

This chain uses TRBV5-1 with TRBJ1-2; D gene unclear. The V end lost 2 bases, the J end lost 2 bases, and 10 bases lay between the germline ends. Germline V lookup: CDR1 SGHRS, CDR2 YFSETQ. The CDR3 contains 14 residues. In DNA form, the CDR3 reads TGCGCCAGCAGCTTAGAGGCGAGGAACTATGGCTACACCTTC. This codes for CASSLEARNYGYTF.